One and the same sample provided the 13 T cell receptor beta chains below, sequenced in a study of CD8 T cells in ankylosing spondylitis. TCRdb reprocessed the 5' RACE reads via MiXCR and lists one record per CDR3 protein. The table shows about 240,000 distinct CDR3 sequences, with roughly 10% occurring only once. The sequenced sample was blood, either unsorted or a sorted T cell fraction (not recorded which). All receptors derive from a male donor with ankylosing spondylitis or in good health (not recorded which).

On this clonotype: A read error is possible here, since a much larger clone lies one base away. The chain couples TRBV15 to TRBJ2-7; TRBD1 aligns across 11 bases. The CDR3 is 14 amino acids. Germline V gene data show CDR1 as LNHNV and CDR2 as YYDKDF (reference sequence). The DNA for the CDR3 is TGTGCCACCAACAGAGTAGGGACAGGGGGCGAGCAGTACTTC. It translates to CATNRVGTGGEQYF.

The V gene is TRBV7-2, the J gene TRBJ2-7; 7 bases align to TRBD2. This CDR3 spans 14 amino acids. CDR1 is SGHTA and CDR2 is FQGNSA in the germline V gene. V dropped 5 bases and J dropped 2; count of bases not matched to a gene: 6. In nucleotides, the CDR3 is TGTGCCAGCAGCATCGGACTAGACCCCTACGAGCAGTACTTC. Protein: CASSIGLDPYEQYF.

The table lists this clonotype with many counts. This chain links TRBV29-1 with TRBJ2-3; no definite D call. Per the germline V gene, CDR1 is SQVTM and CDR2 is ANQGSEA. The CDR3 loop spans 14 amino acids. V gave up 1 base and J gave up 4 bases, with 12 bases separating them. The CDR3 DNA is TGCAGCGTTGAAGGGACCCCCATGCCAGATACGCAGTATTTT. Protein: CSVEGTPMPDTQYF.

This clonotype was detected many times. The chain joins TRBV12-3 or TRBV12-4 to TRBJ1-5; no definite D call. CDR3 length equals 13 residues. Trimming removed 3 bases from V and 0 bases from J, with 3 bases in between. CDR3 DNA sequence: TGTGCCAGCAGTTTTTCTAGCAATCAGCCCCAGCATTTT. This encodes CASSFSSNQPQHF.

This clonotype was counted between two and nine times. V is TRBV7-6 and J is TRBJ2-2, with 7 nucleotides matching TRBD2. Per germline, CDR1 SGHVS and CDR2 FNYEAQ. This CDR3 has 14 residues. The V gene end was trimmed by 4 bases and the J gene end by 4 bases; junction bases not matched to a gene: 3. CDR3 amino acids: CASSSSGPTGELFF. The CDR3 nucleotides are TGTGCCAGCAGCTCTAGCGGACCCACCGGGGAGCTGTTTTTT.

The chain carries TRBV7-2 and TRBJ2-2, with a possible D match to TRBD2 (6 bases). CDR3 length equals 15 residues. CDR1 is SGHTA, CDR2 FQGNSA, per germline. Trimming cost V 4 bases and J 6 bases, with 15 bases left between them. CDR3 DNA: TGTGCCAGCAGCTCCGCGCAGGGCGGGGCCGGGGAGCTGTTTTTT. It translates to CASSSAQGGAGELFF.

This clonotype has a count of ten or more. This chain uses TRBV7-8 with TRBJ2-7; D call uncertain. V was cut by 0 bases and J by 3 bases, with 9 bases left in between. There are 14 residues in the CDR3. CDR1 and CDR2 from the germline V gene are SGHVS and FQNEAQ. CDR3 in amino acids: CASSLASVGYEQYF. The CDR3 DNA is TGTGCCAGCAGCTTAGCTTCGGTAGGCTACGAGCAGTACTTC.

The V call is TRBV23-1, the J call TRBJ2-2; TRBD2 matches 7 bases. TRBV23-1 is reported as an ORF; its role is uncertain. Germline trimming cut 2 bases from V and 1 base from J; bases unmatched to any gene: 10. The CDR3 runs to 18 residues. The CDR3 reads CASSQDHSAGVNTGELFF. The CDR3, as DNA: TGCGCCAGCAGTCAAGACCACAGTGCGGGGGTGAACACCGGGGAGCTGTTTTTT.

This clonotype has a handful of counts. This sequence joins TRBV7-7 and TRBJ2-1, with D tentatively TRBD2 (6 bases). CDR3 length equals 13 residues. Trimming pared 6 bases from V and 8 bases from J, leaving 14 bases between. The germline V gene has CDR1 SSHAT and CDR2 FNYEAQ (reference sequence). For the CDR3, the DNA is TGTGCCAGCAGTTCCCCCGGGAGCTATGAGCAGTTCTTC. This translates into CASSSPGSYEQFF.

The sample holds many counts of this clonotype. The chain's CDR3 is CSASQQGGSADTQYF. As DNA, the CDR3 is TGCAGTGCCTCGCAACAGGGGGGTTCGGCAGATACGCAGTATTTT. This sequence joins TRBV20-1 and TRBJ2-3; 8 bases are shared with TRBD1. With V trimmed by 6 bases and J by 4 bases, 12 bases remained unmatched. In germline, CDR1 is DFQATT, CDR2 SNEGSKA (reference sequence). The CDR3 loop spans 15 amino acids.

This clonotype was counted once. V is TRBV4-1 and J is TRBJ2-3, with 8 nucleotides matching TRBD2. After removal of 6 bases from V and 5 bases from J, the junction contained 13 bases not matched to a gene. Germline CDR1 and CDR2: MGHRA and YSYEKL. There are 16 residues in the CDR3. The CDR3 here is CASRKTLTSEGDTQYF. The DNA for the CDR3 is TGCGCCAGCAGGAAGACTTTGACTAGCGAAGGAGATACGCAGTATTTT.

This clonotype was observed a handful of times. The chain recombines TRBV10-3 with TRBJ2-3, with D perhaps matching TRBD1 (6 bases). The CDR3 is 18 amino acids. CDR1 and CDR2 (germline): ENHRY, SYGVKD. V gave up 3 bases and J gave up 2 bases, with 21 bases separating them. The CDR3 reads CAISEVRAGAVVTDTQYF. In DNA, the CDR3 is TGTGCCATCAGTGAAGTGAGGGCAGGGGCGGTGGTCACAGATACGCAGTATTTT.

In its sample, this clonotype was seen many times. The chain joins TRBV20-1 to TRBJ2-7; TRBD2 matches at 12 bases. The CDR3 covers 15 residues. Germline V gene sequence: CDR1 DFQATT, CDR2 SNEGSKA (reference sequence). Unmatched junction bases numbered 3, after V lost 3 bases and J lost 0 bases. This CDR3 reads CSARGLAGLSYEQYF. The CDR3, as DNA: TGCAGTGCTAGGGGACTAGCGGGTCTCTCCTACGAGCAGTACTTC.